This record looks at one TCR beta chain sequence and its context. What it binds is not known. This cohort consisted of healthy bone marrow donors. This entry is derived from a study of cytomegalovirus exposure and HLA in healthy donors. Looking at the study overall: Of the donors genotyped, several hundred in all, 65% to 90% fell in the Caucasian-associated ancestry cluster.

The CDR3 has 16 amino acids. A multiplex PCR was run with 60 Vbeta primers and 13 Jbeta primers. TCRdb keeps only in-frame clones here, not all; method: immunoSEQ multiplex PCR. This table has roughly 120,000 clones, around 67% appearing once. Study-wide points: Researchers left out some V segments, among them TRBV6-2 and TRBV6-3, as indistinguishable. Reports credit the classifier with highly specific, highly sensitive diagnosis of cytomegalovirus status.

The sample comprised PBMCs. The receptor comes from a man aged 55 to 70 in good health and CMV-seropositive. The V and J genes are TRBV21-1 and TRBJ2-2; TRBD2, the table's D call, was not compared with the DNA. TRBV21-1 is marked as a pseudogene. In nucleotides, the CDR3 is TGTGCCAGCAGCAAAGCGCGTCTAGCTGAATCCGGGGAGCTGTTTTTT. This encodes CASSKARLAESGELFF.